This T cell receptor beta chain was recovered during a study of shared clonotypes between healthy human individuals. Findings and limits, study-wide: There were few donors, and this limited the genetic and exposure-history diversity represented.

Germline trimming cut 2 bases from V and 3 bases from J; bases unmatched to any gene: 5. There are 15 residues in the CDR3. Germline-derived CDR1 and CDR2 are SGHKS and YYEKEE (reference sequence). With regard to this clone: Antigen specificity is unknown.

The data were produced by immunoSEQ multiplex PCR, yet TCRdb's version contains in-frame clones alone and is incomplete. This repertoire shows approximately 1.5 million clones, 98% to 99% found once; its top ten account for approximately 0.4%. Material for sequencing was naive CD4+ T cells sorted from blood. As to subset: CD45RA+ positively selected. The receptor's source is a man aged 25 to 40 in good health. This chain uses TRBV5-5 with TRBJ2-1, with TRBD1 matching over 7 bases. The CDR3 region has the DNA TGTGCCAGCAGCTTAGGACAGGTAGTCTACAATGAGCAGTTCTTC. Translated, it gives CASSLGQVVYNEQFF.